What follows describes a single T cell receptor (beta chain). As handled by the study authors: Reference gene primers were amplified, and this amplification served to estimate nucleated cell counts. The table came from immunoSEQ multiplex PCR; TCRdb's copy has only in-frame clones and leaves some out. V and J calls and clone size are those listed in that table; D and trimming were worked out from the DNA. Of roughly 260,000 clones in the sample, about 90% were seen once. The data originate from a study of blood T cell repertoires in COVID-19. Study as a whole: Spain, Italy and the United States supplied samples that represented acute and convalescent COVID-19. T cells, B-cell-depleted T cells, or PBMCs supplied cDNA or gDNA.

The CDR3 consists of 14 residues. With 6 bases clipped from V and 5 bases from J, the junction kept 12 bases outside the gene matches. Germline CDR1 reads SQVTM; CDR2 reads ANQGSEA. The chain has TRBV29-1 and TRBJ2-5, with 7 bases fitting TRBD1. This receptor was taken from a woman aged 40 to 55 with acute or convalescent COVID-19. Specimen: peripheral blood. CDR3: CSVSGTADGETQYF. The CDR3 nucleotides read TGCAGCGTCTCAGGGACAGCGGATGGGGAGACCCAGTACTTC.